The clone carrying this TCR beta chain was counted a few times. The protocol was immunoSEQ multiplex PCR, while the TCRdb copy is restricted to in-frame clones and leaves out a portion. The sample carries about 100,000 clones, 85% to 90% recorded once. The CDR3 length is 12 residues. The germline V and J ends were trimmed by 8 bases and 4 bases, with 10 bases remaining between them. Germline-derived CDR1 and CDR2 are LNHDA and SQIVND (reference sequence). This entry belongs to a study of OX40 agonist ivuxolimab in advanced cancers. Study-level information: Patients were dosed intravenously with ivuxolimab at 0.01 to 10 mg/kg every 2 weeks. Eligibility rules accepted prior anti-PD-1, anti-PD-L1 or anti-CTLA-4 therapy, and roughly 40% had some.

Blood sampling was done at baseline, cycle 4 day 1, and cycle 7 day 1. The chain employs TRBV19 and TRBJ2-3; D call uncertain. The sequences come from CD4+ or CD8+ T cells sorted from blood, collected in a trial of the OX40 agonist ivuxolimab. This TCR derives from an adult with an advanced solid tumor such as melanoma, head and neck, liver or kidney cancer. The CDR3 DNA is TGTGCCAGTTCCCGGGTGGCAGATACGCAGTATTTT. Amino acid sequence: CASSRVADTQYF.